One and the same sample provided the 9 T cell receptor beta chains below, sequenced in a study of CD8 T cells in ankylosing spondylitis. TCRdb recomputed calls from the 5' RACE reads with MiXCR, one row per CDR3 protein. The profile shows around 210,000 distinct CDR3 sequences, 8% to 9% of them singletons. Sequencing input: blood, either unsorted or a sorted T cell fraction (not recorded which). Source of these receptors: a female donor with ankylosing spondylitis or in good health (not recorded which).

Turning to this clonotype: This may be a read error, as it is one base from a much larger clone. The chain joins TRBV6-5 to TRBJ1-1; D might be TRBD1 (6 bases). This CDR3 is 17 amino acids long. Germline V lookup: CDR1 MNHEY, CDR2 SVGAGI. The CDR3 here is CASSPLPQGLINTGAFF. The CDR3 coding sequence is TGTGCCAGCAGTCCGCTCCCCCAGGGGTTGATCAACACTGGAGCTTTCTTT.

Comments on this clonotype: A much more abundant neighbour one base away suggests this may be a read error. CDR3 amino acids: CASSGHRTTNEQFF. CDR3 sequence (DNA): TGTGCCAGCTCGGGGCACAGGACTACAAATGAGCAGTTCTTC. The chain links TRBV2 to TRBJ2-1; a possible D gene is TRBD2 (6 bases). V was clipped by 8 bases and J by 7 bases, with 18 bases between them. This CDR3 region has 14 residues. CDR1 SNHLY and CDR2 FYNNEI come from the germline V gene. The full variable domain, with the rest looked up from reference TRBV2 and TRBJ2-1, is EPEVTQTPSHQVTQMGQEVILRCVPISNHLYFYWYRQILGQKVEFLVSFYNNEISEKSEIFDDQFSVERPDGSNFTLKIRSTKLEDSAMYFCASSGHRTTNEQFFGPGTRLTVL.

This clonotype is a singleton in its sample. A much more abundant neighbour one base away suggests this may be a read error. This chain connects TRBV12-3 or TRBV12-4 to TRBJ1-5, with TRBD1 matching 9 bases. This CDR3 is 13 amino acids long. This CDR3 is CVSRGQGGLPQHF. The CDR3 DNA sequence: TGTGTCAGCAGGGGACAGGGAGGTTTGCCCCAGCATTTT.

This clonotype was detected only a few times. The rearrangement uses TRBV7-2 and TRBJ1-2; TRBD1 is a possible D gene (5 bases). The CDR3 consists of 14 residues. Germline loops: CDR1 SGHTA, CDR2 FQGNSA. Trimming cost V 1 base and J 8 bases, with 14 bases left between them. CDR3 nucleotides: TGTGCCAGCAGCTTAGTTTCGGGGCCTTCCGGCTACACCTTC. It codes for CASSLVSGPSGYTF. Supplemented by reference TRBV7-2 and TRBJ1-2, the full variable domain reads GAGVSQSPSNKVTEKGKDVELRCDPISGHTALYWYRQSLGQGLEFLIYFQGNSAPDKSGLPSDRFSAERTGGSVSTLTIQRTQQEDSAVYLCASSLVSGPSGYTFGSGTRLTVV.

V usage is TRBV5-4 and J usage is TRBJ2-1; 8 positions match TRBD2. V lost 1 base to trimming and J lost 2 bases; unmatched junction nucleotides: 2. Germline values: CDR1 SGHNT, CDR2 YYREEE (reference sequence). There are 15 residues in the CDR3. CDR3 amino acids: CASSLPREAYNEQFF. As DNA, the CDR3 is TGTGCCAGCAGCTTGCCGCGGGAGGCCTACAATGAGCAGTTCTTC.

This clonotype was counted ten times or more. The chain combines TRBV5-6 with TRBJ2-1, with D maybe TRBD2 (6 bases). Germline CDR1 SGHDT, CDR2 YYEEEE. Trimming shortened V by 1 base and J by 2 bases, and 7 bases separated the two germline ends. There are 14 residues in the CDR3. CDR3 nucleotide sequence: TGTGCCAGCAGCTTGAGACTAGCCTACAATGAGCAGTTCTTC. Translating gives CASSLRLAYNEQFF.

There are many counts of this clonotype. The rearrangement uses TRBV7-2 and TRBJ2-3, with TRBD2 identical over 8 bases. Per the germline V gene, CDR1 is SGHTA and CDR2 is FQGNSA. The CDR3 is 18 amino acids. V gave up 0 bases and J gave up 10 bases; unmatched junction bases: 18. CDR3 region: CASSLAGEVGLATPSQYF. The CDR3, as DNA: TGTGCCAGCAGCTTAGCGGGGGAAGTAGGACTAGCAACCCCTTCGCAGTATTTT.

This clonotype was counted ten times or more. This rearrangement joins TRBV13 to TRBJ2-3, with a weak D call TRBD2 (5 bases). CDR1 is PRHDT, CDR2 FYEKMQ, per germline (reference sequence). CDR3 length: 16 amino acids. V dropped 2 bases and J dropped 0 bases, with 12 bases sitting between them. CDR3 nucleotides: TGTGCCAGCAGCTTAAGGTTAGCGCTAAGCACAGATACGCAGTATTTT. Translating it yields CASSLRLALSTDTQYF.

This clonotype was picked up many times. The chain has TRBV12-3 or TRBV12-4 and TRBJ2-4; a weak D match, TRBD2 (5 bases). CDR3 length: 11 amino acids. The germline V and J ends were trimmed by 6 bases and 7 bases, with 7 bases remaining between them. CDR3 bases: TGTGCCAGCAGGGGCGGGAACATTCAGTACTTC. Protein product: CASRGGNIQYF.